This T cell receptor beta chain was found in a study of Tregs in tolerant kidney transplant recipients. Study-wide background: Mixed chimerism was transient after nonmyeloablative marrow transplants from related graft donors.

TCRdb keeps only in-frame clones here, not all; method: immunoSEQ multiplex PCR. The data hold over 60,000 clones, with 95% to 98% observed a single time. Specimen: CD4+ T cells from blood, collected before the transplant. The sequence derives from a human donor who received a combined kidney and bone marrow transplant.

The CDR3 DNA reads TGTGCCTGGAGTATTCAGTACAATGAGCAGTTCTTC. Protein sequence: CAWSIQYNEQFF. V gene TRBV30 combines with J gene TRBJ2-1; no clear D. V shed 2 bases and J shed 4 bases, with 6 bases lying between them. Germline CDR1 and CDR2: GTSNPN and SVGIG (reference sequence). This CDR3 has 12 amino acids.